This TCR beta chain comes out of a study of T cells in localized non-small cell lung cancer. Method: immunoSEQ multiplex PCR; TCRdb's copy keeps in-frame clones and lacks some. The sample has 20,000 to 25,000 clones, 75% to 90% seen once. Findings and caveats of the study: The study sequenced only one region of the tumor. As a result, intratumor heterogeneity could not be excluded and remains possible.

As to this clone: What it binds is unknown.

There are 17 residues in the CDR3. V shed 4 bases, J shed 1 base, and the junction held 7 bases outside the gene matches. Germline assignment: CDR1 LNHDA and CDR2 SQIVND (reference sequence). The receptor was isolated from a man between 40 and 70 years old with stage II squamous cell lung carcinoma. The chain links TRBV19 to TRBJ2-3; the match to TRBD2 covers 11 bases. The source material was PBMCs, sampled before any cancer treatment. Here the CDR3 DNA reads TGTGCCAGTAGTACCACCTCACTAGCGGGGGGCACAGATACGCAGTATTTT. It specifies CASSTTSLAGGTDTQYF.